These T cell receptor beta chains were read from a single sample in a study of identical twins. TCRdb independently ran MiXCR on the 5' RACE reads; one entry per CDR3 protein. This table holds roughly 480,000 distinct CDR3 sequences, roughly 24% found once. This sample also appeared in a second study, on T cells expressing NK-cell markers.

Sequencing was carried out using CD4+ T cells sorted from blood. These receptors originate from a woman aged 18 to 35 in good health. The CDR3 runs from the conserved cysteine through the conserved F or W. The D gene is left open where the match is weak. Size is stated for part of the rows, as once, few or many counts, or as a class when the clone is expanded.

clone_size d_call j_call v_call cdr3_nt cdr3_aa
- - TRBJ1-1 TRBV20-1 TGCAGTGCTAGAAGCGGCCGGTTGGCGGTGAACACTGAAGCTTTCTTT CSARSGRLAVNTEAFF
once - TRBJ1-1 TRBV3-1 TGTGCCAGCAGCCAAGCAGTGACACCGAACACTGAAGCTTTCTTT CASSQAVTPNTEAFF
few TRBD2 TRBJ2-1 TRBV20-1 TGCAGTGCTAGCGGTAGCGGGAGGACCTACGAGCAGTTCTTC CSASGSGRTYEQFF
many - TRBJ1-1 TRBV12-3/TRBV12-4 TGTGCCAGCAGTTGGCCTACACTGAACACTGAAGCTTTCTTT CASSWPTLNTEAFF
few - TRBJ2-7 TRBV29-1 TGCAGCGTTGGTGGGGGAGAGACTAGGGGAAACTACGAGCAGTACTTC CSVGGGETRGNYEQYF
few TRBD1 TRBJ1-1 TRBV6-1 TGTGCCAGTTTAGGGGTGGGACAGGGGAACACTGAAGCTTTCTTT CASLGVGQGNTEAFF
- TRBD2 TRBJ2-3 TRBV5-1 TGCGCCAGCAGCTCGTTGACTAGCGTCTTCACAGATACGCAGTATTTT CASSSLTSVFTDTQYF
few TRBD1 TRBJ1-1 TRBV5-1 TGCGCCAGCAGCTTGGGGGACAGGGGAGTCGTCGCTTTCTTT CASSLGDRGVVAFF
few - TRBJ2-3 TRBV6-5 TGTGCCAGCAGTTACTGGCGGGTAACCAGCACAGATACGCAGTATTTT CASSYWRVTSTDTQYF
few - TRBJ2-2 TRBV12-3/TRBV12-4 TGTGCCAGCAGGAGGGGTCCCGGGGAGCTGTTTTTT CASRRGPGELFF
- TRBD1 TRBJ1-1 TRBV2 TGTGCCAGCAACGATCTAGAAACAGGGGGCCGGCTCGACACTGAAGCTTTCTTT CASNDLETGGRLDTEAFF
few - TRBJ1-5 TRBV29-1 TGCAGCGTGTCGGGTGCGTCCGATCAGCCCCAGCATTTT CSVSGASDQPQHF
few - TRBJ2-3 TRBV25-1 TGTGCCAGCAGTGAATATAGGGCAGATACGCAGTATTTT CASSEYRADTQYF
- - TRBJ2-5 TRBV5-1 TGCGCCAGCAGTGTCTACCAAGAGACCCAGTACTTC CASSVYQETQYF
few - TRBJ2-2 TRBV6-1 TGTGCCAGCAGTGAACCCCTCGGGTCCGCGAACACCGGGGAGCTGTTTTTT CASSEPLGSANTGELFF
- - TRBJ2-2 TRBV29-1 TGCAGCGTTGGAGGGCTCGGGAGCGGCACCGGGGAGCTGTTTTTT CSVGGLGSGTGELFF
- TRBD2 TRBJ2-1 TRBV7-3 TGTGCCAGCAGCACAGCGGGGGACACGAATGAGCAGTTCTTC CASSTAGDTNEQFF
- TRBD2 TRBJ2-5 TRBV28 TGTGCCAGCAGCGGGACTAGCAAGTACTTC CASSGTSKYF
- - TRBJ2-5 TRBV7-2 TGTGCCAGCAGCTTAGCGGGTTGGGGTTCGACCCAGTACTTC CASSLAGWGSTQYF
- TRBD2 TRBJ2-3 TRBV23-1 TGCGCCAGCGGTCAGCGGGATGGTCTAGATACGCAGTATTTT CASGQRDGLDTQYF
- - TRBJ2-5 TRBV7-6 TGTGCCAGCAGCTTATTTTACGGTCAAGAGACCCAGTACTTC CASSLFYGQETQYF
few - TRBJ2-5 TRBV5-1 TGCGCCAGCAGCTCCACCCAGGGTTGGGAGACCCAGTACTTC CASSSTQGWETQYF
few - TRBJ2-1 TRBV19 TGTGCCAGTAGTATAGTGAGGGGTTCGGGACCCCCCGATGAGCAGTTCTTC CASSIVRGSGPPDEQFF
- TRBD1 TRBJ1-2 TRBV6-6 TGTGCCAGCAGTCAGGGGGCTGACTATGGCTACACCTTC CASSQGADYGYTF
- - TRBJ1-1 TRBV19 TGTGCCAGTACCAGGGTTGAGGCCACTGAAGCTTTCTTT CASTRVEATEAFF
few - TRBJ1-1 TRBV20-1 TGCAGTGCGCCAGGGCACACTGAAGCTTTCTTT CSAPGHTEAFF
few TRBD2 TRBJ2-5 TRBV6-6 TGTGCCAGCAATCAGGGAGGGGAGACCCAGTACTTC CASNQGGETQYF
few TRBD1 TRBJ1-1 TRBV3-1 TGTGCCAGCAGCCTAATCCGGGACAGGGGTACTGAAGCTTTCTTT CASSLIRDRGTEAFF
- - TRBJ2-3 TRBV7-2 TGTGCCAGCAGCCCGGAAGGGAGAGGTGATACGCAGTATTTT CASSPEGRGDTQYF
few - TRBJ1-6 TRBV5-8 TGTGCCCTTTCTCGGGGGGCAGGTTCACCCCTCCACTTT CALSRGAGSPLHF
few - TRBJ2-1 TRBV5-1 TGCGCCAGCAGCTTGGATATGGGAACCTACAATGAGCAGTTCTTC CASSLDMGTYNEQFF
- - TRBJ2-7 TRBV10-3 TGTGCCCCCTTCGGGTCCTACGAGCAGTACTTC CAPFGSYEQYF